These 20 T cell receptor beta chains came from one sample sequenced in a study of patients and donors after allogeneic stem cell transplantation. TCRdb re-called the RT-PCR reads with MiXCR, one entry per CDR3 protein. The table includes approximately 200,000 distinct CDR3 sequences, around two fifths detected once. The sequencing input was blood, either unsorted or a sorted T cell fraction (not recorded which). The receptors derive from a human donor who was either an allogeneic HSCT recipient or a stem cell or donor lymphocyte infusion donor (not recorded which). It is not recorded whose cells these are; they may come from a transplant donor.

In DNA, the CDR3 is TGCGCCAGCAGCCAAGGGCTAGAGTACGAGCAGTACTTC. Translation gives CASSQGLEYEQYF. This chain links TRBV4-3 with TRBJ2-7; D gene unclear. The V end was cut by 1 base, the J end by 4 bases, with 8 bases between. Germline V lookup: CDR1 LGHNA, CDR2 YSLEER. The CDR3 sequence is 13 residues long.

The chain combines TRBV10-3 with TRBJ1-1, with 9 bases that match TRBD1. Germline trimming cut 6 bases from V and 1 base from J; bases unmatched to any gene: 3. Germline loops: CDR1 ENHRY, CDR2 SYGVKD. This CDR3 is built from 14 residues. Here the CDR3 reads CAIRVTGGNTEAFF. The CDR3 DNA follows: TGTGCCATCAGGGTGACAGGGGGGAACACTGAAGCTTTCTTT.

The rearrangement links TRBV13 to TRBJ2-2; D is unclear. Germline CDR1 and CDR2: PRHDT and FYEKMQ (reference sequence). V gave up 5 bases and J gave up 8 bases, with 9 bases separating them. The CDR3 consists of 12 residues. The CDR3 spells CASSQAQGELFF. The CDR3 nucleotides read TGTGCCAGCAGCCAGGCCCAGGGGGAGCTGTTTTTT.

CDR3 region: CSVAGKNTEAFF. The CDR3 coding sequence is TGCAGCGTTGCAGGGAAGAACACTGAAGCTTTCTTT. This rearrangement joins TRBV29-1 to TRBJ1-1; possibly TRBD1 for D (5 bases). This CDR3 has 12 residues. The germline CDR1 and CDR2 sequences are SQVTM and ANQGSEA. V gave up 4 bases and J gave up 1 base, with 7 bases separating them.

This clonotype has just a few counts. This rearrangement joins TRBV25-1 to TRBJ1-2; possibly TRBD1 for D (5 bases). Germline-derived CDR1 and CDR2 are MGHDK and SYGVNS. The CDR3 spans 13 residues. Trimming took off 3 bases at V and 2 bases at J, with 7 bases between the two ends. The CDR3 protein is CASSDSGNYGYTF. DNA for the CDR3: TGTGCCAGCAGTGACTCAGGGAACTATGGCTACACCTTC.

In its sample, this clonotype was seen many times. The genes are TRBV18 and TRBJ1-2, with D hard to call. The CDR3 has 13 residues. Germline values: CDR1 KGHSH, CDR2 LQKENI. Trimming left V 0 bases short and J 4 bases short, with 6 bases between. The CDR3 bases are TGTGCCAGCTCACCACCGACGAGCTATGGCTACACCTTC. Protein: CASSPPTSYGYTF.

CDR3 in amino acids: CASSQGAPYNEQFF. CDR3 coding DNA: TGTGCCAGCAGCCAGGGGGCCCCATACAATGAGCAGTTCTTC. V gene TRBV14 combines with J gene TRBJ2-1, with D perhaps matching TRBD1 (6 bases). With 3 bases removed from V and 4 bases from J, the gap between germline ends came to 10 bases. The germline CDR1 and CDR2 sequences are SGHDN and FVKESK. CDR3 length: 14 amino acids.

This clonotype was found many times. The V call is TRBV10-3, the J call TRBJ1-2; a possible D gene is TRBD1 (5 bases). CDR3 length: 12 residues. With 10 bases removed from V and 6 bases from J, the gap between germline ends came to 15 bases. Per germline, CDR1 ENHRY and CDR2 SYGVKD. CDR3 sequence: CATEGGEDGYTF. CDR3 DNA sequence: TGTGCCACCGAGGGAGGGGAAGATGGCTACACCTTC.

This CDR3 is CASSLQSSNLLNTEAFF. DNA of the CDR3: TGTGCCAGCAGCTTACAAAGCAGCAACCTTCTCAACACTGAAGCTTTCTTT. The chain recombines TRBV7-8 with TRBJ1-1; no clear D. The germline gives CDR1 SGHVS, CDR2 FQNEAQ. The V end was cut by 2 bases, the J end by 2 bases, with 18 bases between. The CDR3 has 17 amino acids.

The J gene is TRBJ1-2, the V gene TRBV12-3 or TRBV12-4; D call uncertain. V lost 0 bases and J lost 4, with 12 bases in between. This CDR3 spans 15 amino acids. CDR3 loop: CASSLAGGVGYGYTF. The DNA of the CDR3 is TGTGCCAGCAGTTTAGCTGGAGGAGTTGGCTATGGCTACACCTTC.

The CDR3 loop reads CASSDGRQASLQETQYF. The CDR3 DNA is TGTGCCAGCAGTGATGGTAGGCAGGCGTCCCTCCAAGAGACCCAGTACTTC. V and J are TRBV25-1 and TRBJ2-5; D unclear. CDR3 length: 17 residues. Trimming pared 3 bases from V and 1 base from J, leaving 18 bases between. Germline values: CDR1 MGHDK, CDR2 SYGVNS.

This clonotype has a handful of counts. This rearrangement joins TRBV20-1 to TRBJ1-4, with D hard to call. This CDR3 has 15 residues. V lost 3 bases to trimming and J lost 8 bases, with 19 bases between them. Germline assignment: CDR1 DFQATT and CDR2 SNEGSKA (reference sequence). The CDR3 region is CSARWPGFTREKLFF. DNA for the CDR3: TGCAGTGCTAGGTGGCCGGGTTTCACGAGGGAAAAACTGTTTTTT.

This chain uses TRBV12-3 or TRBV12-4 with TRBJ2-1, with D possibly being TRBD1 or TRBD2 (5 bases each). The CDR3 spans 13 residues. The germline V and J ends were trimmed by 5 bases and 6 bases, with 11 bases remaining between them. The CDR3 coding sequence is TGTGCCAGCAGTCTCTTTGGGGGCAATGAGCAGTTCTTC. It codes for CASSLFGGNEQFF.

This clonotype was counted a few times. The gene calls are TRBV15 and TRBJ1-3, with D perhaps matching TRBD1 (5 bases). The CDR3 has 15 amino acids. V lost 0 bases to trimming and J lost 3 bases, with 9 bases between them. Germline V gene sequence: CDR1 LNHNV, CDR2 YYDKDF (reference sequence). DNA for the CDR3: TGTGCCACCAGCAGAGATCTGGGGGATGGAAACACCATATATTTT. It is translated as CATSRDLGDGNTIYF.

Only a few counts were recorded for this clonotype. This sequence joins TRBV11-3 and TRBJ2-3; 8 nucleotides agree with TRBD2. There are 15 residues in the CDR3. The ends lost 1 base at V and 4 bases at J; junction bases unmatched: 4. Germline loops: CDR1 SGHNT, CDR2 YENEEA. The DNA of the CDR3 is TGTGCCAGCAGCTTAGCGGGAGGGCCAGCAGATACGCAGTATTTT. Amino acids: CASSLAGGPADTQYF.

The chain recombines TRBV11-2 with TRBJ2-3; 7 bases agree with TRBD2. V lost 5 bases to trimming and J lost 8 bases; unmatched junction nucleotides: 19. Per germline, CDR1 SGHAT and CDR2 FQNNGV. CDR3 length: 17 amino acids. CDR3 sequence (DNA): TGTGCCAGCAGCCCGCCCCCTCCGCCTAGCGGACTAACTACGCAGTATTTT. Its protein is CASSPPPPPSGLTTQYF.

This rearrangement joins TRBV4-3 to TRBJ2-1; 8 bases match TRBD2. This CDR3 spans 17 amino acids. The J segment lost 6 bases and the V segment lost 3 bases, leaving 13 bases of the junction unmatched. Looked up from germline, CDR1 is LGHNA and CDR2 is YSLEER. The CDR3 region is CASSHREAGEKVNEQFF. CDR3 DNA: TGCGCCAGCAGCCATAGAGAAGCGGGAGAAAAGGTCAATGAGCAGTTCTTC.

The chain carries TRBV7-9 and TRBJ2-1, with 12 bases aligning to TRBD2. CDR3 length equals 16 residues. Germline V gene sequence: CDR1 SEHNR, CDR2 FQNEAQ (reference sequence). Losses at the gene ends were 5 bases for V and 9 bases for J; bases not matched to a gene: 11. The CDR3 sequence is CASSPDLAGGPCEQFF. Written as DNA, the CDR3 is TGTGCCAGCAGCCCTGACCTAGCGGGAGGGCCCTGTGAGCAGTTCTTC.

The genes are TRBV29-1 and TRBJ2-7, with TRBD1 matching 7 bases. The CDR3 length is 12 residues. Germline CDR1 reads SQVTM; CDR2 reads ANQGSEA. After removal of 4 bases from V and 2 bases from J, the junction contained 2 bases not matched to a gene. CDR3 coding DNA: TGCAGCGTTGGACAGGGTGCCTACGAGCAGTACTTC. Translation gives CSVGQGAYEQYF.

This clonotype appeared a few times. This chain links TRBV4-2 with TRBJ1-3; no firm D call. The CDR3 is 18 amino acids. V lost 0 bases and J 0 bases, leaving 15 bases between the germline ends. CDR1 LGHNA and CDR2 YNFKEQ come from the germline V gene. CDR3 protein: CASSQDTPGMGSGNTIYF. The DNA for the CDR3 is TGTGCCAGCAGCCAAGATACGCCCGGGATGGGCTCTGGAAACACCATATATTTT.